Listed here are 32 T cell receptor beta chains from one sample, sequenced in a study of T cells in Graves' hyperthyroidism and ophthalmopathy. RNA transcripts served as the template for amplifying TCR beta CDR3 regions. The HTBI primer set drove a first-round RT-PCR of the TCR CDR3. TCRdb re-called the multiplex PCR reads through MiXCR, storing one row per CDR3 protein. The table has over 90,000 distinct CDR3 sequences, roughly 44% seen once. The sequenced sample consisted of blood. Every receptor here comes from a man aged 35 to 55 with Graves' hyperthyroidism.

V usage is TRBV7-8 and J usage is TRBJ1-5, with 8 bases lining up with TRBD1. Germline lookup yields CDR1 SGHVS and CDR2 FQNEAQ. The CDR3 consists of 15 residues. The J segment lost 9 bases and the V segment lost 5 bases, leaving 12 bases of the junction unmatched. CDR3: CASSPTSRGQPPQHF. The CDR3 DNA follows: TGTGCCAGCAGCCCGACATCCAGGGGGCAACCGCCCCAGCATTTT.

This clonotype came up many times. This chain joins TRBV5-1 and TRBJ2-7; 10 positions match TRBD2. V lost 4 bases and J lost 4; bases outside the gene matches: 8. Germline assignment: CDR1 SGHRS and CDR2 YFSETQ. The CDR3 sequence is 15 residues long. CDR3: CASSALAGAGYEQYF. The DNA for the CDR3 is TGCGCCAGCAGCGCTCTAGCGGGGGCCGGGTACGAGCAGTACTTC.

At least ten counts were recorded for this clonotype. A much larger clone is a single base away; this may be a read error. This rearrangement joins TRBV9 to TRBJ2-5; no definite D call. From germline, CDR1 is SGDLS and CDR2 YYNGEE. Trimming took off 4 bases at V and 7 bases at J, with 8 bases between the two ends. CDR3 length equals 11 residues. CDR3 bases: TGTGCCAGCAGCATTCGTCGGACCCAGTACTTC. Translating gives CASSIRRTQYF.

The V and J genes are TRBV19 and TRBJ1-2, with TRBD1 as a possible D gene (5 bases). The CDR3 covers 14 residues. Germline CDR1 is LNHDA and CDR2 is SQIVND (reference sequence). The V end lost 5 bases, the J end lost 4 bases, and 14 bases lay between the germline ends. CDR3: CASSPGDFGYGYTF. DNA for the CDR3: TGTGCCAGTAGTCCGGGGGATTTTGGCTATGGCTACACCTTC.

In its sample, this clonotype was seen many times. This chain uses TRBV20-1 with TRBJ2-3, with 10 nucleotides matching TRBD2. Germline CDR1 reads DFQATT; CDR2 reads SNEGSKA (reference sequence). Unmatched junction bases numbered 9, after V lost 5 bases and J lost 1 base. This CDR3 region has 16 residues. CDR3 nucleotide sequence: TGCAGTGCTGGGTACCCTGGACTAGCGGGCACAGATACGCAGTATTTT. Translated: CSAGYPGLAGTDTQYF.

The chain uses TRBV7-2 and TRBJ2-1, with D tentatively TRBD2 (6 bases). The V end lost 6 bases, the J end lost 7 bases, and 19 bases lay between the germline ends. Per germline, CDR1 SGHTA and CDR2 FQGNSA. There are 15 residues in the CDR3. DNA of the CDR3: TGTGCCAGCAGTCCTTTAGCGGAGTTGGGGAATGAGCAGTTCTTC. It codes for CASSPLAELGNEQFF.

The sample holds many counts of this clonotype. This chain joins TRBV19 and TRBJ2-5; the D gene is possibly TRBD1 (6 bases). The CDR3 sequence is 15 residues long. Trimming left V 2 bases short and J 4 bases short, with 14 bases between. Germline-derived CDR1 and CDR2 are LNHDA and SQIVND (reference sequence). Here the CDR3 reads CASSIWGRGGETQYF. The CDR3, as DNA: TGTGCCAGTAGTATATGGGGGCGAGGTGGAGAGACCCAGTACTTC.

In nucleotides, the CDR3 is TGTGCCGCCGGACTAGCGGGCACAGATACGCAGTATTTT. It is translated as CAAGLAGTDTQYF. The chain is built from TRBV7-9 and TRBJ2-3; 10 positions match TRBD2. The germline V gene has CDR1 SEHNR and CDR2 FQNEAQ (reference sequence). V dropped 11 bases and J dropped 1; count of bases not matched to a gene: 3. CDR3 length: 13 residues.

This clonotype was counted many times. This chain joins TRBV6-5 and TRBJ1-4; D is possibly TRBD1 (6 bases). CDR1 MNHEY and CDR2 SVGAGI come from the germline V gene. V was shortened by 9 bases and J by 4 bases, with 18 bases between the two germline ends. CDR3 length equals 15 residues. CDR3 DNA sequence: TGTGCCAGTAGCAGAACGGACAGCCTTAATGAAAAACTGTTTTTT. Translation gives CASSRTDSLNEKLFF.

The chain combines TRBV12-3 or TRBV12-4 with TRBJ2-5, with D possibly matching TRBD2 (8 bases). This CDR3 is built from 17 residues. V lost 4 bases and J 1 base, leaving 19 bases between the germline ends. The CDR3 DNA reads TGTGCCAGCAGTTATGGGACAGATACTAGCGGCCAAGAGACCCAGTACTTC. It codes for CASSYGTDTSGQETQYF.

CDR3 nucleotide sequence: TGTGCCAGCAGCGTACAAGGGGTCGAGCAGTACTTC. Translated, it gives CASSVQGVEQYF. This chain links TRBV2 with TRBJ2-7; maybe TRBD1 (5 bases). Trimming stripped 6 bases from V and 6 bases from J, with 12 bases between. There are 12 residues in the CDR3. In germline, CDR1 is SNHLY, CDR2 FYNNEI.

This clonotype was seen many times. Here the CDR3 reads CASWKNTGELFF. As DNA, the CDR3 is TGTGCCAGCTGGAAGAACACCGGGGAGCTGTTTTTT. The chain is built from TRBV7-9 and TRBJ2-2; D remains unclear. V was shortened by 8 bases and J by 1 base, with 5 bases between the two germline ends. This CDR3 is 12 amino acids long. Germline assignment: CDR1 SEHNR and CDR2 FQNEAQ (reference sequence).

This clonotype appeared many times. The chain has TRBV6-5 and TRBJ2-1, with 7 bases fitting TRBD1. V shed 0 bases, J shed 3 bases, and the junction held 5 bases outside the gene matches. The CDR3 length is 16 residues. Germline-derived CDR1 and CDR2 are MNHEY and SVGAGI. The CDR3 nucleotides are TGTGCCAGCAGTTACTCGAAGGGACAGCACTACAATGAGCAGTTCTTC. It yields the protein CASSYSKGQHYNEQFF.

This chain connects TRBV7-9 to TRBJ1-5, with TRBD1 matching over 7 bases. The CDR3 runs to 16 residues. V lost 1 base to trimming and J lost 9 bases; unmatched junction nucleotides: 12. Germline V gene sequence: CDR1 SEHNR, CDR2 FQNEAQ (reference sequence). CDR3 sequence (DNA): TGTGCCAGCAGCTTAGGCTCGGACAGGTGGCAACCGCCCCAGCATTTT. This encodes CASSLGSDRWQPPQHF.

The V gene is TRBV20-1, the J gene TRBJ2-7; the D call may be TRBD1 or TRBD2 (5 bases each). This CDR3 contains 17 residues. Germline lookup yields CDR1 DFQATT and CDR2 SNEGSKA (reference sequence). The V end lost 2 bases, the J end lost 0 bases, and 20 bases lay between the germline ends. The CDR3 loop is CSARQVWGEGNSYEQYF. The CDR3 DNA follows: TGCAGTGCTAGACAAGTTTGGGGCGAGGGGAACTCCTACGAGCAGTACTTC.

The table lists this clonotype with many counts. The DNA of the CDR3 is TGTGCCAGCAGTGACTTGGGGGTTTGGGTCGATCAGCCCCAGCATTTT. This codes for CASSDLGVWVDQPQHF. V and J are TRBV6-4 and TRBJ1-5, with D perhaps matching TRBD1 (5 bases). This CDR3 has 16 amino acids. The germline V and J ends were trimmed by 1 base and 5 bases, with 15 bases remaining between them. Germline V lookup: CDR1 MRHNA, CDR2 SNTAGT.

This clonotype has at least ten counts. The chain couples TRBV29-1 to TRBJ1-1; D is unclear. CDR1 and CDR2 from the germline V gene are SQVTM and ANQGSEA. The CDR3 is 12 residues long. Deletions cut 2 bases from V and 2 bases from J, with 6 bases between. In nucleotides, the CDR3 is TGCAGCGTTGAAAACCGTAACACTGAAGCTTTCTTT. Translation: CSVENRNTEAFF.

CDR3 DNA sequence: TGTGCCAGCTCACCGGACATGTTAGGGGGGGGCTACACCTTC. Amino acid sequence: CASSPDMLGGGYTF. The chain combines TRBV18 with TRBJ1-2, with a tentative D call TRBD1 (6 bases). V was shortened by 3 bases and J by 8 bases, with 16 bases between the two germline ends. Germline assignment: CDR1 KGHSH and CDR2 LQKENI. The CDR3 is 14 residues long.

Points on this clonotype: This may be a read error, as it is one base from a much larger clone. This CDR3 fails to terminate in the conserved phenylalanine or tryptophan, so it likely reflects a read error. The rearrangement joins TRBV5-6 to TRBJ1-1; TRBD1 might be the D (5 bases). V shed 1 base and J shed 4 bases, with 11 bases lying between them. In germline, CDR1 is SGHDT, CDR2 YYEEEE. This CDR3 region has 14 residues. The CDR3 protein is CASSLQGGGTEAFS. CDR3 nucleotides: TGTGCCAGCAGCTTGCAGGGAGGAGGCACTGAAGCTTTCTCT.

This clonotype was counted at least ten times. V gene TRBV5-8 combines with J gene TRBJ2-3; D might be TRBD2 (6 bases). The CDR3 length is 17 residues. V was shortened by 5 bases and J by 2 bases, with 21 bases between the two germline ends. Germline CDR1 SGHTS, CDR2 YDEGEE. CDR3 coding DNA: TGTGCCAGCAGAGGCACCTTGGGACGGGGGTCCACAGATACGCAGTATTTT. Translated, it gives CASRGTLGRGSTDTQYF.

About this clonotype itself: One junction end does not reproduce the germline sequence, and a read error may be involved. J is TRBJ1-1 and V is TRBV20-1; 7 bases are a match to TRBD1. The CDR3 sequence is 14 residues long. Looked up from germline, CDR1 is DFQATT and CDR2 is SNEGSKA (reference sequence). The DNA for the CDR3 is TGCAGTGCCCCATCAGACAGGGTCGGGACGGAAGCTTCCTTT. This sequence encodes CSAPSDRVGTEASF.

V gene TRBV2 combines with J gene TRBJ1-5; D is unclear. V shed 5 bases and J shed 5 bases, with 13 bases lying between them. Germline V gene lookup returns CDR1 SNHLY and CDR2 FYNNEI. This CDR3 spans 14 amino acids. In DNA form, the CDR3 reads TGTGCCAGCAGTTTCGGCGCAGGCCATCAGCCCCAGCATTTT. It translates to CASSFGAGHQPQHF. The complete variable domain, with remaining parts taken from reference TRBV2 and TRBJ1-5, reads EPEVTQTPSHQVTQMGQEVILRCVPISNHLYFYWYRQILGQKVEFLVSFYNNEISEKSEIFDDQFSVERPDGSNFTLKIRSTKLEDSAMYFCASSFGAGHQPQHFGDGTRLSIL.

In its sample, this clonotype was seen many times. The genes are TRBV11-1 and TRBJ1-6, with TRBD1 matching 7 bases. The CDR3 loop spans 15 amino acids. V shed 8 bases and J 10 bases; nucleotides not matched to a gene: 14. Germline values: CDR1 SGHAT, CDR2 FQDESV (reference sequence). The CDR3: CASRREAGGGSPLHF. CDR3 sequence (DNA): TGTGCCAGCCGTCGAGAAGCAGGGGGTGGCTCACCCCTCCACTTT.

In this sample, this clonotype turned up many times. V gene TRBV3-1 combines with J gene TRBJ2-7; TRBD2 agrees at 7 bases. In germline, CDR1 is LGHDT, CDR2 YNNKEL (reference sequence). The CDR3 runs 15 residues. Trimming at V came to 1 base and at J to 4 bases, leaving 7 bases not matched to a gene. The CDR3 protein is CASSQALASNYEQYF. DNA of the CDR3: TGTGCCAGCAGCCAAGCACTAGCGAGCAATTACGAGCAGTACTTC.

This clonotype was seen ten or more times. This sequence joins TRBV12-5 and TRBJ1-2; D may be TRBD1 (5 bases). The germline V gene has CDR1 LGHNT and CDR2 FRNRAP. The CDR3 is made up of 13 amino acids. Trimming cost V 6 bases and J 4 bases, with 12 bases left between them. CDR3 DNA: TGTGCTAGTGGCAAAGACAGCCTCTATGGCTACACCTTC. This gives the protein CASGKDSLYGYTF.

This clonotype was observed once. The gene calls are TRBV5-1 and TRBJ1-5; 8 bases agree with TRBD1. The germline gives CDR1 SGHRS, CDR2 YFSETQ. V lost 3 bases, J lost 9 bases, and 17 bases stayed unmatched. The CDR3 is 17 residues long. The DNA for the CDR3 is TGCGCCAGCAGCTCAACGTACAGGGACAGGTGGCAACCGCCCCAGCATTTT. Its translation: CASSSTYRDRWQPPQHF.

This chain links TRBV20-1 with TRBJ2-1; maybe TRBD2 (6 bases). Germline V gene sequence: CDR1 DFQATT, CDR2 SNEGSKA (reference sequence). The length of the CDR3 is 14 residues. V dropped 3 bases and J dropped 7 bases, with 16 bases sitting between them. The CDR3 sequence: CSARGVSGWNEQFF. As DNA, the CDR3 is TGCAGTGCTAGGGGGGTTAGCGGTTGGAATGAGCAGTTCTTC.

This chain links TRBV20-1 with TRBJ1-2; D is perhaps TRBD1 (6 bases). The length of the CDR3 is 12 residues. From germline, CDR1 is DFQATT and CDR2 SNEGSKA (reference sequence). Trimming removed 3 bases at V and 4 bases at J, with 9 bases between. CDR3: CSARGTSYGYTF. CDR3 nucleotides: TGCAGTGCTAGGGGGACAAGCTATGGCTACACCTTC.

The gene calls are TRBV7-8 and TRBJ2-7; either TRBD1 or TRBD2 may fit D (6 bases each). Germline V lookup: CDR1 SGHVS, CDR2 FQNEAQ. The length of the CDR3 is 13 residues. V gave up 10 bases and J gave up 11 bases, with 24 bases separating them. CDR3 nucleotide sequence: TGTGCCAACAGTTTAGGTAGGGGGGCGCTCGAGTACTTC. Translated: CANSLGRGALEYF.

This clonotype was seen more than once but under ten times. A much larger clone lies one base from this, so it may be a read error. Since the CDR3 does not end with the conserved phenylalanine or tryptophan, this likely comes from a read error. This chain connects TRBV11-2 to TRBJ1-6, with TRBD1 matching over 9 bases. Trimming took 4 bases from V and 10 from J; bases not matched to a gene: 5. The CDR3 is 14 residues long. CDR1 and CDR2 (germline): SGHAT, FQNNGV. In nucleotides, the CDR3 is TGTGCCAGCAGCTCGAACAGGGGGCACTCACCCCTCCACCTT. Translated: CASSSNRGHSPLHL.

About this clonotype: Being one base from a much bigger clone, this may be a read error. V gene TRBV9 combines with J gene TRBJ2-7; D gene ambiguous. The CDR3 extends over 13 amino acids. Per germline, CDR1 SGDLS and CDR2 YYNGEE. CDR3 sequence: CASSYWASLERYF. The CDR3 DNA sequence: TGTGCCAGCAGTTACTGGGCCTCCTTGGAGCGGTACTTC.

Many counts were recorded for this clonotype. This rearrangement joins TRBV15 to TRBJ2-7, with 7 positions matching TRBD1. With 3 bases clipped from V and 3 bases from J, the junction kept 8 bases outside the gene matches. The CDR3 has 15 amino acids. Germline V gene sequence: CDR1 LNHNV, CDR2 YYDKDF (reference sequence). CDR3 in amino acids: CATSSRTGDLYEQYF. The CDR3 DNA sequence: TGTGCCACCAGCAGTAGAACAGGGGACCTCTACGAGCAGTACTTC.